These 30 T cell receptor beta chains came from one sample sequenced in a study of shared T cell receptors in the human thymus. Produced via immunoSEQ multiplex PCR; TCRdb's table is partial and in-frame only. The sample has about 380,000 clones; 85% to 95% are singletons. Source material: thymocytes. These receptors all stem from a human donor.

The chain recombines TRBV4-1 with TRBJ2-7, with 9 nucleotides matching TRBD2. The CDR3 is 15 residues long. The V segment lost 0 bases and the J segment 7 bases; nucleotides outside the gene matches: 7. Germline CDR1 is MGHRA and CDR2 is YSYEKL. CDR3 amino acids: CASSQELLAGEEQYF. CDR3 sequence (DNA): TGCGCCAGCAGCCAAGAGCTACTAGCGGGCGAAGAGCAGTACTTC.

V is TRBV6-1 and J is TRBJ1-5, with 9 bases lining up with TRBD1. The CDR3 has 16 amino acids. The germline V gene has CDR1 MNHNS and CDR2 SASEGT. J lost 5 bases, V lost 4 bases, and 9 bases had no gene match. The CDR3 DNA follows: TGTGCCAGCAGTGCCGAAGGGACAGGGAAGGATCAGCCCCAGCATTTT. Translating it yields CASSAEGTGKDQPQHF.

The chain couples TRBV29-1 to TRBJ2-1; D is perhaps TRBD2 (7 bases). Between the trimmed V and J ends, which lost 2 bases and 9 bases, there was a span of 17 bases. This CDR3 spans 14 amino acids. In germline, CDR1 is SQVTM, CDR2 ANQGSEA. This CDR3 is CSVEQAGHRGEQFF. CDR3 nucleotide sequence: TGCAGCGTTGAACAAGCGGGACATAGAGGTGAGCAGTTCTTC.

This chain links TRBV18 with TRBJ1-2; 9 bases agree with TRBD1. The length of the CDR3 is 12 residues. After removal of 6 bases from V and 4 bases from J, the junction contained 0 bases not matched to a gene. CDR1 is KGHSH and CDR2 is LQKENI in the germline V gene. The CDR3 is CASSTGGYGYTF. In DNA, the CDR3 is TGTGCCAGCTCGACAGGGGGCTATGGCTACACCTTC.

This clone was picked up one time. The chain uses TRBV4-1 and TRBJ2-1; 8 nucleotides agree with TRBD2. Germline CDR1 is MGHRA and CDR2 is YSYEKL. The V segment lost 7 bases and the J segment 7 bases; nucleotides outside the gene matches: 12. The CDR3 runs to 15 residues. The CDR3 is CASTSKGVAGNEQFF. CDR3 nucleotides: TGCGCCAGCACCTCCAAGGGGGTAGCGGGAAATGAGCAGTTCTTC.

As to this clone: The same CDR3 also results from other DNA sequences found in this sample. The chain uses TRBV2 and TRBJ2-7; D may be TRBD2 (5 bases). Trimming pared 3 bases from V and 2 bases from J, leaving 8 bases between. Germline CDR1 and CDR2: SNHLY and FYNNEI. The CDR3 is 13 amino acids. In nucleotides, the CDR3 is TGTGCCAGCAGTGAGGGAGAGACCTACGAGCAGTACTTC. As protein: CASSEGETYEQYF.

The rearrangement links TRBV5-1 to TRBJ2-3; TRBD1 agrees at 10 bases. V gave up 4 bases and J gave up 2 bases; unmatched junction bases: 1. The CDR3 loop spans 14 amino acids. Germline CDR1 is SGHRS and CDR2 is YFSETQ. CDR3 protein: CASSGTGATDTQYF. The CDR3, as DNA: TGCGCCAGCAGCGGGACAGGGGCCACAGATACGCAGTATTTT.

The chain joins TRBV18 to TRBJ2-7; TRBD2 aligns across 8 bases. CDR1 is KGHSH and CDR2 is LQKENI in the germline V gene. This CDR3 spans 16 amino acids. V trimming: 3 bases; J trimming: 5 bases; junction bases outside the gene matches: 12. Written as DNA, the CDR3 is TGTGCCAGCTCACCTCGGGGGGGCAGGGCATACGACGAGCAGTACTTC. Encoded protein: CASSPRGGRAYDEQYF. Full variable domain (outside the CDR3, taken from reference TRBV18 and TRBJ2-7): NAGVMQNPRHLVRRRGQEARLRCSPMKGHSHVYWYRQLPEEGLKFMVYLQKENIIDESGMPKERFSAEFPKEGPSILRIQQVVRGDSAAYFCASSPRGGRAYDEQYFGPGTRLTVT.

The J gene is TRBJ2-2, the V gene TRBV9, with 9 bases aligning to TRBD2. Germline-derived CDR1 and CDR2 are SGDLS and YYNGEE. CDR3 length: 17 amino acids. The V gene end was trimmed by 4 bases and the J gene end by 3 bases; junction bases not matched to a gene: 10. DNA for the CDR3: TGTGCCAGCAGCCCTACCGCGGGAGGGCCCCACACCGGGGAGCTGTTTTTT. Encoded protein: CASSPTAGGPHTGELFF.

The V and J genes are TRBV30 and TRBJ1-3, with D possibly being TRBD1 (5 bases). V shed 6 bases and J shed 0 bases, with 9 bases lying between them. This CDR3 has 13 residues. Germline CDR1 GTSNPN, CDR2 SVGIG (reference sequence). The CDR3 here is CACGTYSGNTIYF. DNA of the CDR3: TGTGCCTGCGGGACTTACTCTGGAAACACCATATATTTT.

The genes are TRBV29-1 and TRBJ2-2; TRBD1 matches at 9 bases. This CDR3 has 15 amino acids. Germline CDR1 reads SQVTM; CDR2 reads ANQGSEA. V trimming: 1 base; J trimming: 0 bases; junction bases outside the gene matches: 0. As DNA, the CDR3 is TGCAGCGTTGAAGGACAGGGGGCGAACACCGGGGAGCTGTTTTTT. This gives the protein CSVEGQGANTGELFF.

The CDR3 loop is CAWSGGRAISSQANYGYTF. For the CDR3, the DNA is TGTGCCTGGAGTGGGGGCAGAGCCATTTCCTCCCAAGCTAACTATGGCTACACCTTC. The chain recombines TRBV30 with TRBJ1-2; possible D gene TRBD1, 5 bases. Germline assignment: CDR1 GTSNPN and CDR2 SVGIG (reference sequence). V lost 1 base and J lost 0, with 24 bases in between. This CDR3 is built from 19 residues.

The count of this clone is one. The rearrangement joins TRBV11-2 to TRBJ1-1; no firm D call. This CDR3 is 13 amino acids long. Trimming took 4 bases from V and 3 from J, leaving 9 bases between them. The germline gives CDR1 SGHAT, CDR2 FQNNGV. CDR3 nucleotides: TGTGCCAGCAGCTCCACCATATACACTGAAGCTTTCTTT. This gives the protein CASSSTIYTEAFF.

The chain is built from TRBV5-6 and TRBJ2-7, with TRBD1 identical over 8 bases. This CDR3 has 15 residues. The V and J ends lost 2 bases and 7 bases, in that order; junction bases with no gene match: 11. In germline, CDR1 is SGHDT, CDR2 YYEEEE. In nucleotides, the CDR3 is TGTGCCAGCAGCTTTCATGGACAGGGCCTGGGGGAGCAGTACTTC. Encoded protein: CASSFHGQGLGEQYF.

The V and J genes are TRBV27 and TRBJ1-5; D remains unclear. V gave up 6 bases and J gave up 4 bases, with 7 bases separating them. The CDR3 is made up of 12 amino acids. The germline CDR1 and CDR2 sequences are MNHEY and SMNVEV (reference sequence). This CDR3 is CASSQGNQPQHF. In DNA form, the CDR3 reads TGTGCCAGCAGCCAAGGTAATCAGCCCCAGCATTTT.

The genes are TRBV7-3 and TRBJ2-5, with 7 positions matching TRBD2. Germline CDR1 and CDR2: SGHTA and FQGTGA. The CDR3 extends over 16 amino acids. V lost 0 bases to trimming and J lost 6 bases; unmatched junction nucleotides: 10. CDR3 DNA sequence: TGTGCCAGCAGCTTAACGTGGGGGACTACCATTAAGACCCAGTACTTC. Its protein product is CASSLTWGTTIKTQYF.

The gene calls are TRBV4-2 and TRBJ1-3, with TRBD1 identical over 7 bases. From germline, CDR1 is LGHNA and CDR2 YNFKEQ. With V trimmed by 4 bases and J by 0 bases, 6 bases remained unmatched. The CDR3 is made up of 16 amino acids. The CDR3 DNA is TGTGCCAGCAGCCCTCAAGGGACAGCCTCTGGAAACACCATATATTTT. Its protein product is CASSPQGTASGNTIYF.

In its sample, this clone was seen once. The V call is TRBV7-3, the J call TRBJ2-1; 9 nucleotides match TRBD2. In germline, CDR1 is SGHTA, CDR2 FQGTGA. The CDR3 totals 15 residues. Unmatched junction bases numbered 8, after V lost 4 bases and J lost 7 bases. CDR3 in amino acids: CASSSTSGRGNEQFF. The DNA of the CDR3 is TGTGCCAGCAGCTCGACTAGCGGTCGGGGTAATGAGCAGTTCTTC.

This chain connects TRBV25-1 to TRBJ2-5; D may be TRBD2 (5 bases). V lost 4 bases, J lost 1 base, and 10 bases lay in between. The CDR3 covers 14 residues. The V gene's germline CDR1 is MGHDK and CDR2 SYGVNS. The CDR3 is CASSVAGIQETQYF. As DNA, the CDR3 is TGTGCCAGCAGTGTGGCGGGCATCCAAGAGACCCAGTACTTC.

CDR3 sequence: CASSLIPGGRHEQYF. CDR3 nucleotides: TGTGCCAGCAGTTTAATCCCTGGCGGGAGGCACGAGCAGTACTTC. This chain joins TRBV28 and TRBJ2-7; 8 nucleotides align to TRBD2. Germline trimming cut 2 bases from V and 5 bases from J; bases unmatched to any gene: 8. The CDR3 sequence is 15 residues long. Looked up from germline, CDR1 is MDHEN and CDR2 is SYDVKM.

V and J are TRBV2 and TRBJ2-7; D is possibly TRBD2 (5 bases). The CDR3 is made up of 12 amino acids. Germline CDR1 SNHLY, CDR2 FYNNEI. Trimming shortened V by 6 bases and J by 5 bases, and 11 bases separated the two germline ends. CDR3 in DNA: TGTGCCAGCAGGGATAGAGGGAACGAGCAGTACTTC. Its translation is CASRDRGNEQYF.

This chain uses TRBV18 with TRBJ2-7, with 10 bases fitting TRBD2. Per germline, CDR1 KGHSH and CDR2 LQKENI. The CDR3 consists of 15 residues. Germline trimming cut 4 bases from V and 7 bases from J; bases unmatched to any gene: 10. The CDR3 here is CASSQGTSGTWEQYF. The DNA for the CDR3 is TGTGCCAGCTCACAGGGAACTAGCGGGACGTGGGAGCAGTACTTC.

This clone was found a few times. The rearrangement uses TRBV28 and TRBJ1-5; no reliable D call. The ends were cut back, 5 bases at V and 0 bases at J, with 11 bases in the middle. The CDR3 has 15 amino acids. Germline V gene data show CDR1 as MDHEN and CDR2 as SYDVKM. CDR3 nucleotides: TGTGCCAGCAGTCGTACCCCCTATAGCAATCAGCCCCAGCATTTT. Translated, it gives CASSRTPYSNQPQHF.

The genes are TRBV5-1 and TRBJ2-2, with D possibly being TRBD1 (6 bases). Trimming cost V 7 bases and J 8 bases, with 21 bases left between them. Germline lookup yields CDR1 SGHRS and CDR2 YFSETQ. This CDR3 spans 15 amino acids. CDR3 nucleotides: TGCGCCAGCGGCCTGCAGGACAGAATTGAGGGGGAGCTGTTTTTT. Amino acid sequence: CASGLQDRIEGELFF.

The CDR3 nucleotides are TGTGCCAGCAGATATACGAGGAAAGGTGGGAATGAGCAGTTCTTC. Amino acids: CASRYTRKGGNEQFF. The rearrangement links TRBV21-1 to TRBJ2-1; the DNA was not used to check the table's D call, TRBD2. TRBV21-1 is deemed a pseudogene. This CDR3 has 15 residues.

The chain carries TRBV7-9 and TRBJ1-4; perhaps TRBD1 as D (6 bases). Looked up from germline, CDR1 is SEHNR and CDR2 is FQNEAQ (reference sequence). V was clipped by 11 bases and J by 8 bases, with 21 bases between them. This CDR3 region has 14 residues. The CDR3 coding sequence is TGTGCCTCCTCCCAGGGACACCGGGGCGAAAAACTGTTTTTT. Translation gives CASSQGHRGEKLFF.

The V call is TRBV5-1, the J call TRBJ2-4, with D maybe TRBD1 (5 bases). Trimming cost V 2 bases and J 7 bases, with 22 bases left between them. Germline values: CDR1 SGHRS, CDR2 YFSETQ. This CDR3 has 17 residues. The CDR3 DNA reads as TGCGCCAGCAGCTTAGGGGCAGGGAAGAAGCCTAGGAACATTCAGTACTTC. Encoded protein: CASSLGAGKKPRNIQYF.

The V gene is TRBV5-4, the J gene TRBJ2-7; 9 positions match TRBD1. This CDR3 is built from 16 residues. The V and J ends lost 2 bases and 0 bases, in that order; junction bases with no gene match: 6. Germline V gene lookup returns CDR1 SGHNT and CDR2 YYREEE (reference sequence). The chain's CDR3 is CASSFSWGQGSYEQYF. CDR3 DNA sequence: TGTGCCAGCAGCTTCTCCTGGGGACAGGGCTCCTACGAGCAGTACTTC.

The chain recombines TRBV4-2 with TRBJ2-1, with TRBD2 identical over 12 bases. CDR1 and CDR2 from the germline V gene are LGHNA and YNFKEQ. Trimming took 0 bases from V and 9 from J; bases not matched to a gene: 12. CDR3 size: 18 residues. The CDR3 loop is CASSQDPVLAGGLGEQFF. The CDR3, as DNA: TGTGCCAGCAGCCAAGATCCGGTTCTAGCGGGAGGGCTGGGTGAGCAGTTCTTC.

This chain connects TRBV4-1 to TRBJ2-3, with D possibly being TRBD2 (5 bases). The CDR3 is made up of 19 amino acids. The V gene lost 2 bases and the J gene lost 5 bases, with 26 bases spanning the gap. Germline V gene sequence: CDR1 MGHRA, CDR2 YSYEKL. The CDR3 protein is CASSQKEWSGLAGEDTQYF. CDR3 bases: TGCGCCAGCAGCCAAAAGGAGTGGAGCGGTCTCGCCGGGGAAGATACGCAGTATTTT.